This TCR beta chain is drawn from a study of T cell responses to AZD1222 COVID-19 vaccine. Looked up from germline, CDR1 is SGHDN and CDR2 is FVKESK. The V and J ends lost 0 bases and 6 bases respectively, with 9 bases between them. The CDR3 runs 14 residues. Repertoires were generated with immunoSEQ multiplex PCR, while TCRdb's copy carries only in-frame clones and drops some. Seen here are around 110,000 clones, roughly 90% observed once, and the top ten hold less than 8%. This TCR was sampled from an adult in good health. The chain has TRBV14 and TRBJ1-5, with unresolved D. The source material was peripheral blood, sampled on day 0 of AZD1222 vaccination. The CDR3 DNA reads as TGTGCCAGCAGCCAAGAAGGAATCGGTCAGCCCCAGCATTTT. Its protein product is CASSQEGIGQPQHF. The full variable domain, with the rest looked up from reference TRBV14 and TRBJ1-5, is EAGVTQFPSHSVIEKGQTVTLRCDPISGHDNLYWYRRVMGKEIKFLLHFVKESKQDESGMPNNRFLAERTGGTYSTLKVQPAELEDSGVYFCASSQEGIGQPQHFGDGTRLSIL.